This T cell receptor (beta chain) stems from a study of CD8 T cells in Susac syndrome (dated by TCRdb to between 2017 and 2020). Context from the whole study: The study used repertoire sequencing to test whether antigen drove CD8+ T cell activation and differentiation in Susac syndrome.

Peripheral blood CD8+ and CD4+ T cells from healthy donors, Susac syndrome patients and multiple sclerosis patients were profiled by high-throughput TCR beta sequencing. The healthy donors served as controls matched for age and sex. Bulk CD8+ and CD4+ T cells were purified magnetically by negative isolation, whereas CD8+ TEMRA cells were enriched by FACS. Blood was drawn into EDTA tubes, processed within 24 hours, and PBMCs were isolated by density gradient centrifugation. PBMCs intended for TCR sequencing were frozen in liquid nitrogen and were later thawed in a 37 degrees C water bath. A purity of at least 90% was achieved for sorted or isolated CD4+, CD8+ and CD8+ TEMRA cells. Note on this clonotype: What this receptor recognizes is not known. No quality values exist for individual bases; no much larger clone is one base distant.

RNA was extracted using the RNeasy kit, and about 0.5 to 1 ug of the RNA was reverse transcribed with random hexamers. The immunoSEQ multiplex PCR assay, which covers 54 Vbeta and 13 Jbeta segments, was used to amplify TCR beta CDR3 regions. To correct PCR amplification bias, a synthetic template baseline was used for both primer optimization and computational correction. For the original study's pipeline: Reads were annotated to V, D and J genes according to IMGT and were analyzed with immunoSEQ Analyzer, with only productive sequences retained. To calculate clonality, Shannon entropy was normalized by log2 of the number of productive unique sequences and then subtracted from one. For each patient and control, public and private clones were evaluated among the 100 most prevalent clones. Clones were defined as Susac-specific if absent from the healthy and MS cohorts, from 1052 published viral clones and from other ImmuneACCESS disease sequences. The raw public data were reprocessed by TCRdb itself: fastp quality trimming at Q25, MiXCR clonotype calling, in-frame beta chains only. CDR3 protein duplicates are merged, each entry listing the most common genes and DNA. For this entry, the V and J calls and clone size follow TCRdb and not the study's own pipeline. The sample table shows just under 150,000 distinct CDR3 sequences, and approximately 95% are seen once. The top ten hold approximately 0.09% of the sample.

Broader findings and caveats from the paper: The study acknowledged that relatively few individuals were included in the TCR sequencing and HLA analysis.

Including the terminal cysteine and phenylalanine, the CDR3 comprises 14 residues. Only the CDR3 region is kept as DNA, spanning 42 bases read in frame from base 1. Via the germline V gene, CDR1 is SGHVS and CDR2 FQNEAQ. The junction carries 17 bases between V and J, which are trimmed by 5 bases and 9 bases respectively. The sequencing input was CD4+ T cells from PBMCs. The chain is made from TRBV7-8 and TRBJ2-1; TRBD2 is possibly the D segment (5 matching bases). This sequence was found in a human donor in good health. This receptor has the CDR3 CASSPTIQTGEQFF. The nucleotide sequence is given as TGTGCCAGCAGCCCGACTATACAAACCGGTGAGCAGTTCTTC.